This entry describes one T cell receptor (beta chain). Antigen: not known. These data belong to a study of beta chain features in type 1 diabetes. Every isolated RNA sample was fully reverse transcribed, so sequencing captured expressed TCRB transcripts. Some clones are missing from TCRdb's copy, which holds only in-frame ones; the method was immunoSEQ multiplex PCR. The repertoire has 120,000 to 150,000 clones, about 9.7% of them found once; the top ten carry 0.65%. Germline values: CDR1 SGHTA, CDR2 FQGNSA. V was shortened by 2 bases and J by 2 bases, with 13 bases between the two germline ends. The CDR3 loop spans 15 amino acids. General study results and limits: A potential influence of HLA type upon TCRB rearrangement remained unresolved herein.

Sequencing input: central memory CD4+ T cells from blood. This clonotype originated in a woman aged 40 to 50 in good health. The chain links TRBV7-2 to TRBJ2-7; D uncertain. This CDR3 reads CASSLIPLQPYEQYF. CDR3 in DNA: TGTGCCAGCAGCTTAATCCCTTTACAGCCCTACGAGCAGTACTTC.